Following are 8 T cell receptor beta chains from one sample sequenced in a study of PD-L1 blockade in urothelial cancer (dated by TCRdb to about 2017). The protocol used for the library was the immunoSEQ multiplex PCR assay. TCRdb re-hosts the immuneACCESS table, in-frame sequences only. Its copies lack some clones; in the studies checked, an unresolved V gene accounts for under half of them, and the cause for the rest is not known. Present in this sample are roughly 39,000 clones, roughly 89% of which were seen just once. Together, the top ten hold 1.5% to 2.5% of the sample. Sequencing used PBMCs, obtained around atezolizumab (anti-PD-L1) treatment. The receptors shown here come from a man between 60 and 75 years old with urothelial cancer.

The chain combines TRBV10-3 with TRBJ2-7; no firm D call. The CDR3 sequence is 16 residues long. The V gene's germline CDR1 is ENHRY and CDR2 SYGVKD. V was cut by 0 bases and J by 6 bases, with 18 bases left in between. In DNA, the CDR3 is TGTGCCATCAGTGAGTCTGTACTGCGGTCTGTTAGCGAGCAGTACTTC. It translates to CAISESVLRSVSEQYF.

The chain uses TRBV14 and TRBJ2-3; D remains ambiguous. Germline V gene data show CDR1 as SGHDN and CDR2 as FVKESK. Trimming left V 4 bases short and J 5 bases short, with 4 bases between. The CDR3 length is 11 residues. The CDR3 sequence is CASSLLDTQYF. CDR3 nucleotide sequence: TGTGCCAGCAGCCTATTAGATACGCAGTATTTT.

This chain's CDR3 is CASSFDQPQHF. The CDR3 DNA reads as TGTGCCAGCAGCTTCGATCAGCCCCAGCATTTT. The chain couples TRBV6-6 to TRBJ1-5; no clear D gene. Germline CDR1 is MNHNY and CDR2 is SVGAGI (reference sequence). This CDR3 spans 11 amino acids. V dropped 6 bases and J dropped 5 bases, with 5 bases sitting between them.

The CDR3 here is CASSLSGGYNEQFF. The CDR3, as DNA: TGTGCCAGCAGTTTAAGCGGGGGCTACAATGAGCAGTTCTTC. The chain uses TRBV27 and TRBJ2-1; 8 nucleotides align to TRBD2. The CDR3 length is 14 residues. Unmatched junction bases numbered 0, after V lost 2 bases and J lost 3 bases. The germline gives CDR1 MNHEY, CDR2 SMNVEV (reference sequence).

In its sample, this clone was seen a few times. The chain recombines TRBV4-2 with TRBJ2-2, with TRBD2 identical over 8 bases. The germline V gene has CDR1 LGHNA and CDR2 YNFKEQ. The CDR3 is 15 residues long. With 0 bases clipped from V and 8 bases from J, the junction kept 5 bases outside the gene matches. This CDR3 is CASSQERGERGELFF. In DNA form, the CDR3 reads TGTGCCAGCAGCCAAGAGCGGGGGGAGAGAGGGGAGCTGTTTTTT.

The CDR3 reads CASSRGQGVNEQFF. The DNA of the CDR3 is TGTGCCAGCAGCCGCGGACAGGGGGTGAATGAGCAGTTCTTC. The J gene is TRBJ2-1, the V gene TRBV6-4; 10 bases agree with TRBD1. The V segment lost 6 bases and the J segment 7 bases; nucleotides outside the gene matches: 6. There are 14 residues in the CDR3. Germline CDR1 and CDR2: MRHNA and SNTAGT.

The genes are TRBV23-1 and TRBJ2-2; 9 bases match TRBD2. TRBV23-1 is an open reading frame, and its role is uncertain. V lost 0 bases, J lost 5 bases, and 7 bases stayed unmatched. The CDR3 has 17 amino acids. The CDR3 sequence is CASSQSQAGGPTGELFF. The CDR3 DNA follows: TGCGCCAGCAGTCAATCTCAGGCGGGAGGGCCAACCGGGGAGCTGTTTTTT.

The V gene is TRBV6-5, the J gene TRBJ2-2; no reliable D call. This CDR3 is built from 14 residues. CDR1 is MNHEY, CDR2 SVGAGI, per germline. V lost 3 bases and J 5 bases, leaving 10 bases between the germline ends. The CDR3 nucleotides are TGTGCCAGCAGTTATAGTCAGGCAACCGGGGAGCTGTTTTTT. It yields the protein CASSYSQATGELFF.